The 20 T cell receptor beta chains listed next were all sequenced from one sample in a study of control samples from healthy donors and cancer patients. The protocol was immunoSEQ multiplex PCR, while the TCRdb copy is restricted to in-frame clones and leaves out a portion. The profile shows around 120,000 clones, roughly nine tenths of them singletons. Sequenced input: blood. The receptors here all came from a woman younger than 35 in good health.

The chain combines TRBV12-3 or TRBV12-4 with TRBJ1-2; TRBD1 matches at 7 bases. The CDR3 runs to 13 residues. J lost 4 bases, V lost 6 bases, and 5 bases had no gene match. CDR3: CASSPGTAYGYTF. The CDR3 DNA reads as TGTGCCAGCAGCCCCGGGACAGCCTATGGCTACACCTTC.

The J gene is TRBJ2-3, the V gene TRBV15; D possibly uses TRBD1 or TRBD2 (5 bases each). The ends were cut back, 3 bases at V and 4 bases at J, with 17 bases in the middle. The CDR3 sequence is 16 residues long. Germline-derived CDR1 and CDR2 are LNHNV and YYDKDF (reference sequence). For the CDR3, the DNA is TGTGCCACCAGCAGTTCCAACCGGAGAGGGGCAGATACGCAGTATTTT. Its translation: CATSSSNRRGADTQYF.

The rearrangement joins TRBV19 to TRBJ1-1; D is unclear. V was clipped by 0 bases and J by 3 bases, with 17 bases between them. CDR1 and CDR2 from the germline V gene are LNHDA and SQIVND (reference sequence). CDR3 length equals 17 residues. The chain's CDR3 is CASSIDPERMDYTEAFF. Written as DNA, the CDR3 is TGTGCCAGTAGTATAGATCCCGAACGCATGGATTACACTGAAGCTTTCTTT.

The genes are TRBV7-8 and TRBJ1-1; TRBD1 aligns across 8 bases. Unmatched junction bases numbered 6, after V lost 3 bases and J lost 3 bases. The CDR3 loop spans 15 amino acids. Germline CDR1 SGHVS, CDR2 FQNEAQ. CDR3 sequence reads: CASSFFQGADTEAFF. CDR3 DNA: TGTGCCAGCAGCTTCTTTCAGGGGGCAGACACTGAAGCTTTCTTT.

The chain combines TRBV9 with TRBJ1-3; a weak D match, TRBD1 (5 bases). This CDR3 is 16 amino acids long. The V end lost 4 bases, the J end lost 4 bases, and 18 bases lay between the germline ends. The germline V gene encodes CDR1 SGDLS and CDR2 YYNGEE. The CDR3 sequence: CASSPPGGAAGNTIYF. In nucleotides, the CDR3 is TGTGCCAGCAGCCCGCCGGGAGGGGCGGCGGGAAACACCATATATTTT.

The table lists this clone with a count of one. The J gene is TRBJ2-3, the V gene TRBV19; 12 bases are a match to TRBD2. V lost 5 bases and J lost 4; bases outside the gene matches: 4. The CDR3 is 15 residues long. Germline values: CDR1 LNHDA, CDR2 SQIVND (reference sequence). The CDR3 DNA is TGTGCCAGTAGTCAGACTAGCGGGAGTGCAGATACGCAGTATTTT. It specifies CASSQTSGSADTQYF.

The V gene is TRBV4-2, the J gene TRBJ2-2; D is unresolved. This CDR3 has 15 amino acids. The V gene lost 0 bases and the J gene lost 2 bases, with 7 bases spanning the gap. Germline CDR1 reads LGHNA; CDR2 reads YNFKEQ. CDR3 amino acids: CASSQDQANTGELFF. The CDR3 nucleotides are TGTGCCAGCAGCCAAGATCAGGCTAACACCGGGGAGCTGTTTTTT.

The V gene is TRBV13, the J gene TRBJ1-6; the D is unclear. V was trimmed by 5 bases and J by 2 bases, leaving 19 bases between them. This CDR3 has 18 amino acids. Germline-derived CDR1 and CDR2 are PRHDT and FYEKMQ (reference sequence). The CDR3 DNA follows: TGTGCCAGCAGCCCTCGCCCCTTCGATCCACCCTATAATTCACCCCTCCACTTT. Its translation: CASSPRPFDPPYNSPLHF.

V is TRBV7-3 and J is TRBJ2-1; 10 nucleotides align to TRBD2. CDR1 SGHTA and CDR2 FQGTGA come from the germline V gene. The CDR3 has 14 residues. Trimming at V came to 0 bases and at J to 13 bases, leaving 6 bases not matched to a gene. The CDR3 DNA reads TGTGCCAGCAGCTTAACGGTTCTAGCGGGAGAACAGTTCTTC. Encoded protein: CASSLTVLAGEQFF.

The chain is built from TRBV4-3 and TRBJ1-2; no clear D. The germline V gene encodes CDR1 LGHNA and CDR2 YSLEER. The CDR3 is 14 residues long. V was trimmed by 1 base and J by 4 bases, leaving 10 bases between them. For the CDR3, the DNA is TGCGCCAGCAGCCAAGCGGCCGCTAGCTATGGCTACACCTTC. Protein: CASSQAAASYGYTF.

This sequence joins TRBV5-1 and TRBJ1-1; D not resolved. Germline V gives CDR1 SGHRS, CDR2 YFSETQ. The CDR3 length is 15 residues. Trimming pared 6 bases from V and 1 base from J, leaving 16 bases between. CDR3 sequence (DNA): TGCGCCAGCACCGGGGAGTTGTTAGGGAACACTGAAGCTTTCTTT. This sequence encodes CASTGELLGNTEAFF.

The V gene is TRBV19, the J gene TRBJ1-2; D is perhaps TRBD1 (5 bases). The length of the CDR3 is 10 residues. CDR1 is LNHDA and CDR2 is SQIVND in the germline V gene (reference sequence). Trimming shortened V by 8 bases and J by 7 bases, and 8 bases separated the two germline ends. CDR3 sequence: CASGAIGYTF. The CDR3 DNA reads TGTGCCAGTGGGGCTATTGGCTACACCTTC.

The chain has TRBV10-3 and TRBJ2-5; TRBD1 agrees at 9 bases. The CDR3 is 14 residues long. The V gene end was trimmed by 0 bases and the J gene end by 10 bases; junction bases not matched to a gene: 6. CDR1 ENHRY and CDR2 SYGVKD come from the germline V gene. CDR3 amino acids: CAISESTGGVFQYF. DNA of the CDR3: TGTGCCATCAGTGAGTCGACAGGGGGTGTTTTCCAGTACTTC.

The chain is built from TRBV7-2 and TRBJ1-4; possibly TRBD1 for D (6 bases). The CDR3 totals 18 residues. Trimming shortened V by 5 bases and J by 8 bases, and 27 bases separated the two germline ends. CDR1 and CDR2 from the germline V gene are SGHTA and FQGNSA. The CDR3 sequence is CASSTSRGGRGAREKLFF. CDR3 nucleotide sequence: TGTGCCAGCAGCACTAGCCGGGGGGGCCGGGGGGCTAGGGAAAAACTGTTTTTT.

CDR3 DNA: TGCGCCAGCAGGATCAGAGCCGGCAGTACGCACTACACCTTC. This translates into CASRIRAGSTHYTF. The chain combines TRBV10-2 with TRBJ1-2, with no clear D. CDR3 length: 14 amino acids. Trimming took 6 bases from V and 10 from J, leaving 21 bases between them. Germline CDR1 reads WSHSY; CDR2 reads SAAADI.

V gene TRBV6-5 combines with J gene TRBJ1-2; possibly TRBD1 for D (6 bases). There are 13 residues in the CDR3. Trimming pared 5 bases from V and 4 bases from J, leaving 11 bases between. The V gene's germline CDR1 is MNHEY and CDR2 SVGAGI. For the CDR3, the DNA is TGTGCCAGCAGTCCACTACAGGGCTATGGCTACACCTTC. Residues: CASSPLQGYGYTF.

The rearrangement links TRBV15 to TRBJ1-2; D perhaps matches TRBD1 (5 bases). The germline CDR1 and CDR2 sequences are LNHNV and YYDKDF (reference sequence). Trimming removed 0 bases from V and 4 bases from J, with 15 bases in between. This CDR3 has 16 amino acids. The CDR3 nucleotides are TGTGCCACCAGCAGAGATGGGACCCTCGGTGGCTATGGCTACACCTTC. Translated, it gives CATSRDGTLGGYGYTF.

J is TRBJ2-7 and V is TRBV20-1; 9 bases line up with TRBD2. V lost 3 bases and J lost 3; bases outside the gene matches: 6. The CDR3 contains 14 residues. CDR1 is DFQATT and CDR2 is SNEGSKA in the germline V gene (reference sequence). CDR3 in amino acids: CSASRLAVIYEQYF. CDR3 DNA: TGCAGTGCTAGTCGACTAGCGGTAATCTACGAGCAGTACTTC.

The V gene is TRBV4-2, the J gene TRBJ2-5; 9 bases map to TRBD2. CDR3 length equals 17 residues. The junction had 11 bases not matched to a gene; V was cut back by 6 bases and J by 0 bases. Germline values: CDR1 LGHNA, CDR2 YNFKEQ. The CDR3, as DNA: TGTGCCAGCAGTAGCGGGAGTGAAAGTGGGAACCAAGAGACCCAGTACTTC. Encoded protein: CASSSGSESGNQETQYF.

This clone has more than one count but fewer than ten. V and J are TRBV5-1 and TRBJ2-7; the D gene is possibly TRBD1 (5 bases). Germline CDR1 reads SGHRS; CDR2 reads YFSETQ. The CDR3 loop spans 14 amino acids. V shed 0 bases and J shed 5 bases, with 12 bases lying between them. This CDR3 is CASSLANGADEQYF. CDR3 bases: TGCGCCAGCAGCTTGGCCAATGGGGCGGACGAGCAGTACTTC. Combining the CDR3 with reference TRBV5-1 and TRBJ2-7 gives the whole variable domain KAGVTQTPRYLIKTRGQQVTLSCSPISGHRSVSWYQQTPGQGLQFLFEYFSETQRNKGNFPGRFSGRQFSNSRSEMNVSTLELGDSALYLCASSLANGADEQYFGPGTRLTVT.